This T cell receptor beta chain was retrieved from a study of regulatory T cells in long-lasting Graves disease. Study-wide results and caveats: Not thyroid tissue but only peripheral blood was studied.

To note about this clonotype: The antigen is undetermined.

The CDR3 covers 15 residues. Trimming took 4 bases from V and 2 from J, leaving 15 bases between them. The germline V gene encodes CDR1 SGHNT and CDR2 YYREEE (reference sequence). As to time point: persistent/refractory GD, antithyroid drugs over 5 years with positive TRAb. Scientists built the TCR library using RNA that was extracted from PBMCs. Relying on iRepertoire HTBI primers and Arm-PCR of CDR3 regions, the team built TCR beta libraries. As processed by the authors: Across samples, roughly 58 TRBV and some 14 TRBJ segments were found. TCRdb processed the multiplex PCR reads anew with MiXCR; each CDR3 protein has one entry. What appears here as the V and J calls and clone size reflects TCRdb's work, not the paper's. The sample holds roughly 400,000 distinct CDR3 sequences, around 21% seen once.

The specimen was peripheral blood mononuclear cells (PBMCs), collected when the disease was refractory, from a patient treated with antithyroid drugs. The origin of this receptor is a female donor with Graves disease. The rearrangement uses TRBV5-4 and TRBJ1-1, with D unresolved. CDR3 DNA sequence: TGTGCCAGCAGCCCCTCTGGAGCCTCAAACACTGAAGCTTTCTTT. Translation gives CASSPSGASNTEAFF.